The 17 T cell receptor beta chains reported below all come from one sample, sequenced in a study of technical replicates of blood from several donors. This table comes from immunoSEQ multiplex PCR, and its TCRdb copy is limited to in-frame clones, with some not included. The sample has approximately 70,000 clones; more than 90% are singletons. The material sequenced was T cells isolated from PBMCs. The receptors come from a human donor in good health.

The gene calls are TRBV9 and TRBJ1-1, with TRBD1 as a possible D gene (6 bases). Trimming cost V 4 bases and J 4 bases, with 14 bases left between them. The CDR3 loop spans 14 amino acids. The V gene's germline CDR1 is SGDLS and CDR2 YYNGEE. The CDR3 sequence is CASSPHQGFTEAFF. The CDR3 bases are TGTGCCAGCAGCCCACACCAGGGGTTCACTGAAGCTTTCTTT.

This chain joins TRBV13 and TRBJ1-1, with D unresolved. V was shortened by 2 bases and J by 4 bases, with 5 bases between the two germline ends. This CDR3 is built from 12 residues. CDR1 PRHDT and CDR2 FYEKMQ come from the germline V gene (reference sequence). The CDR3: CASSLTFTEAFF. CDR3 sequence (DNA): TGTGCCAGCAGCTTAACATTCACTGAAGCTTTCTTT.

This rearrangement joins TRBV6-5 to TRBJ1-2, with TRBD1 matching over 9 bases. Germline trimming cut 8 bases from V and 8 bases from J; bases unmatched to any gene: 12. The CDR3 loop spans 14 amino acids. Germline CDR1 reads MNHEY; CDR2 reads SVGAGI. CDR3 region: CASGSGTGSGGYTF. The CDR3 coding sequence is TGTGCCAGCGGGTCCGGGACAGGGAGCGGGGGCTACACCTTC.

V gene TRBV18 combines with J gene TRBJ2-7, with TRBD2 matching over 12 bases. V trimming: 3 bases; J trimming: 4 bases; junction bases outside the gene matches: 7. Germline values: CDR1 KGHSH, CDR2 LQKENI. The CDR3 loop spans 16 amino acids. The CDR3 is CASSPSGLAGQYEQYF. In nucleotides, the CDR3 is TGTGCCAGCTCACCTTCGGGACTAGCGGGTCAATACGAGCAGTACTTC.

The V gene is TRBV19, the J gene TRBJ2-1; 12 bases align to TRBD2. Germline V CDR1 and CDR2: LNHDA, SQIVND (reference sequence). The CDR3 is 15 residues long. Trimming removed 4 bases from V and 7 bases from J; junction bases left unmatched: 5. The CDR3 DNA follows: TGTGCCAGTAGTACGGGACTAGCGGGCTGGAATGAGCAGTTCTTC. This sequence encodes CASSTGLAGWNEQFF. Filled out from reference TRBV19 and TRBJ2-1, the complete variable domain reads DGGITQSPKYLFRKEGQNVTLSCEQNLNHDAMYWYRQDPGQGLRLIYYSQIVNDFQKGDIAEGYSVSREKKESFPLTVTSAQKNPTAFYLCASSTGLAGWNEQFFGPGTRLTVL.

The chain carries TRBV27 and TRBJ2-7; no definite D call. Trimming pared 2 bases from V and 6 bases from J, leaving 5 bases between. From germline, CDR1 is MNHEY and CDR2 SMNVEV (reference sequence). CDR3 size: 11 residues. The CDR3 region is CASSLIREQYF. The CDR3 bases are TGTGCCAGCAGTTTAATTCGCGAGCAGTACTTC.

The gene calls are TRBV5-5 and TRBJ1-1; 10 bases align to TRBD1. CDR3 length: 14 amino acids. V was pared by 3 bases and J by 5 bases, with 4 bases of the junction left unmatched. In germline, CDR1 is SGHKS, CDR2 YYEKEE (reference sequence). For the CDR3, the DNA is TGTGCCAGCAGCTGGACAGGGGGAATTACTGAAGCTTTCTTT. Translated: CASSWTGGITEAFF.

This clone was observed a single time. This chain uses TRBV28 with TRBJ2-1; TRBD2 matches 9 bases. Trimming took 3 bases from V and 6 from J; bases not matched to a gene: 6. CDR1 is MDHEN and CDR2 is SYDVKM in the germline V gene. The CDR3 has 15 amino acids. The CDR3 nucleotides are TGTGCCAGCAGTTTGGATGCGGGAGGGGGCAATGAGCAGTTCTTC. Encoded protein: CASSLDAGGGNEQFF.

The V and J genes are TRBV30 and TRBJ1-5; D not resolved. V lost 2 bases and J 5 bases, leaving 16 bases between the germline ends. CDR1 and CDR2 from the germline V gene are GTSNPN and SVGIG (reference sequence). This CDR3 spans 15 amino acids. CDR3 sequence reads: CAWSSGIQTHQPQHF. The CDR3 region has the DNA TGTGCCTGGAGTTCCGGGATCCAAACACATCAGCCCCAGCATTTT.

This clone has only one observation. This chain connects TRBV19 to TRBJ1-1; D call uncertain. The CDR3 runs to 11 residues. Germline values: CDR1 LNHDA, CDR2 SQIVND (reference sequence). V was trimmed by 3 bases and J by 11 bases, leaving 10 bases between them. CDR3 nucleotide sequence: TGTGCCAGTAGTATCCAGCGTGGGGCTTTCTTT. It specifies CASSIQRGAFF.

CDR3 protein: CASSGGRDQETQYF. CDR3 in DNA: TGCGCCAGCAGTGGGGGGCGGGACCAAGAGACCCAGTACTTC. The chain has TRBV10-2 and TRBJ2-5; a possible D gene is TRBD1 (6 bases). The CDR3 has 14 amino acids. Trimming took off 4 bases at V and 0 bases at J, with 9 bases between the two ends. The V gene's germline CDR1 is WSHSY and CDR2 SAAADI.

The chain has TRBV28 and TRBJ2-7; TRBD1 aligns across 8 bases. Germline lookup yields CDR1 MDHEN and CDR2 SYDVKM. This CDR3 has 15 residues. V trimming: 6 bases; J trimming: 0 bases; junction bases outside the gene matches: 7. CDR3 sequence (DNA): TGTGCCAGCAGCCTCCGGGACAGGCTCTCCTACGAGCAGTACTTC. Its translation is CASSLRDRLSYEQYF.

This rearrangement joins TRBV19 to TRBJ2-7; D is perhaps TRBD1 (5 bases). Germline assignment: CDR1 LNHDA and CDR2 SQIVND (reference sequence). Trimming left V 6 bases short and J 3 bases short, with 12 bases between. The CDR3 extends over 13 amino acids. CDR3 DNA: TGTGCCAGTAGATTCCAGGGAAACTACGAGCAGTACTTC. It specifies CASRFQGNYEQYF.

The chain combines TRBV6-1 with TRBJ1-3; possibly TRBD1 for D (6 bases). Germline V gene data show CDR1 as MNHNS and CDR2 as SASEGT. Trimming removed 10 bases at V and 0 bases at J, with 16 bases between. CDR3 length: 15 amino acids. The chain's CDR3 is CATSDSLSSGNTIYF. The CDR3 coding sequence is TGTGCCACTTCGGACAGTCTGTCCTCTGGAAACACCATATATTTT.

The chain recombines TRBV5-1 with TRBJ1-5; D perhaps matches TRBD1 (5 bases). The V end lost 7 bases, the J end lost 5 bases, and 13 bases lay between the germline ends. Germline V gene sequence: CDR1 SGHRS, CDR2 YFSETQ. The CDR3 covers 13 residues. This chain's CDR3 is CASRPGVDQPQHF. The CDR3 coding sequence is TGCGCCAGCCGGCCGGGGGTTGATCAGCCCCAGCATTTT.

The rearrangement links TRBV6-4 to TRBJ2-1, with TRBD2 as a possible D gene (5 bases). The germline V and J ends were trimmed by 2 bases and 0 bases, with 5 bases remaining between them. The CDR3 runs 14 residues. Germline assignment: CDR1 MRHNA and CDR2 SNTAGT. The CDR3 coding sequence is TGTGCCAGCAGTGACAGCGGCTCCTACAATGAGCAGTTCTTC. Residues: CASSDSGSYNEQFF.

The rearrangement links TRBV19 to TRBJ2-5; TRBD1 agrees at 10 bases. The CDR3 consists of 15 residues. V shed 5 bases, J shed 4 bases, and the junction held 7 bases outside the gene matches. CDR1 is LNHDA and CDR2 is SQIVND in the germline V gene (reference sequence). CDR3 residues: CASSGRDRGRETQYF. DNA for the CDR3: TGTGCCAGTAGTGGTAGGGACAGGGGCCGAGAGACCCAGTACTTC.